These 24 T cell receptor beta chains share one sample of origin, sequenced in a study of regulatory T cells in long-lasting Graves disease. Arm-PCR of CDR3 regions and iRepertoire HTBI primers were the basis on which TCR beta libraries were built. MiXCR was run by TCRdb on the multiplex PCR reads, yielding one entry per CDR3 protein. The repertoire has fewer than 350,000 distinct CDR3 sequences, 18% of them found once; the top ten carry about 40%. The time point is: newly diagnosed GD, antithyroid drugs for less than 3 months. There was RNA extracted from PBMCs, and the TCR library was made from it. The input for sequencing was peripheral blood mononuclear cells (PBMCs), taken at new diagnosis, from a patient treated with antithyroid drugs. All receptors come from a female donor with Graves disease.

This clonotype was detected many times. CDR3 sequence (DNA): TGCAGTGCAGAGGGGATAGATGAGCAGTTCTTC. It translates to CSAEGIDEQFF. This sequence joins TRBV20-1 and TRBJ2-1, with D perhaps matching TRBD1 or TRBD2 (5 bases each). Germline V gene sequence: CDR1 DFQATT, CDR2 SNEGSKA (reference sequence). Between the trimmed V and J ends, which lost 6 bases and 8 bases, there was a span of 11 bases. The CDR3 consists of 11 residues.

V gene TRBV4-1 combines with J gene TRBJ1-5, with 7 bases aligning to TRBD1. The V and J ends lost 1 base and 4 bases, in that order; junction bases with no gene match: 7. This CDR3 comprises 16 residues. Germline V gene data show CDR1 as MGHRA and CDR2 as YSYEKL. CDR3 nucleotides: TGCGCCAGCAGCCAAGCCCCGGGACAGTGGAATCAGCCCCAGCATTTT. Its translation is CASSQAPGQWNQPQHF.

In its sample, this clonotype was seen many times. The chain uses TRBV5-1 and TRBJ2-7; 12 bases map to TRBD2. This CDR3 is built from 16 residues. The trim removed 3 bases at V and 2 bases at J, leaving 6 bases unmatched. Germline loops: CDR1 SGHRS, CDR2 YFSETQ. DNA for the CDR3: TGCGCCAGCAGCTCACCGCTAGCGGGAGGGCCCTACGAGCAGTACTTC. It translates to CASSSPLAGGPYEQYF.

The chain joins TRBV20-1 to TRBJ2-5, with 13 bases that match TRBD2. Trimming cost V 6 bases and J 4 bases; bases outside gene matches: 14. The germline V gene has CDR1 DFQATT and CDR2 SNEGSKA (reference sequence). This CDR3 spans 17 amino acids. The CDR3 sequence: CSAHPPGLAGIAETQYF. CDR3 coding DNA: TGCAGTGCACACCCACCGGGACTAGCGGGAATCGCAGAGACCCAGTACTTC.

The sample holds many counts of this clonotype. The J gene is TRBJ2-1, the V gene TRBV20-1; D may be TRBD2 (6 bases). The CDR3 runs 14 residues. Germline values: CDR1 DFQATT, CDR2 SNEGSKA (reference sequence). V lost 3 bases to trimming and J lost 6 bases, with 15 bases between them. In DNA, the CDR3 is TGCAGTGCTAGGTTACCGGGACTTGTCAATGAGCAGTTCTTC. Translation gives CSARLPGLVNEQFF.

This clonotype has just a few counts. A much larger clone differs by one base, so this may be a read error. This sequence joins TRBV28 and TRBJ2-7; D is possibly TRBD1 or TRBD2 (6 bases each). The CDR3 loop spans 15 amino acids. Germline loops: CDR1 MDHEN, CDR2 SYDVKM. The germline V and J ends were trimmed by 3 bases and 5 bases, with 17 bases remaining between them. CDR3 sequence (DNA): TGTGCCAGCAGTTTGACGGGGGCAGGGTTAAACGAGCAGTACTTC. Residues: CASSLTGAGLNEQYF.

This clonotype was seen only a few times. The rearrangement uses TRBV7-9 and TRBJ2-7, with D perhaps TRBD2 (5 bases). This CDR3 region has 14 residues. Between the trimmed V and J ends, which lost 6 bases and 6 bases, there was a span of 18 bases. Germline V gives CDR1 SEHNR, CDR2 FQNEAQ (reference sequence). In DNA, the CDR3 is TGTGCCAGCAGTTCTCAGCGAGGGTGGGGCGAGCAGTACTTC. Its translation: CASSSQRGWGEQYF.

This clonotype was observed many times. This chain uses TRBV12-3 or TRBV12-4 with TRBJ1-3; no clear D. The CDR3 runs 16 residues. Trimming removed 3 bases at V and 2 bases at J, with 14 bases between. CDR3 coding DNA: TGTGCCAGCAGTTTCTTCCGTGCGCAGGCTGGAAACACCATATATTTT. Translation: CASSFFRAQAGNTIYF.

This clonotype was seen a handful of times. This sequence joins TRBV10-2 and TRBJ1-5; no clear D gene. The CDR3 sequence is 13 residues long. In germline, CDR1 is WSHSY, CDR2 SAAADI. V lost 2 bases and J 12 bases, leaving 14 bases between the germline ends. The CDR3 nucleotides read TGCGCCAGCAGTGAGGTCAGTCCCTACGGCCAGCATTTT. It codes for CASSEVSPYGQHF.

The chain uses TRBV20-1 and TRBJ2-7; TRBD2 might be the D (6 bases). Per the germline V gene, CDR1 is DFQATT and CDR2 is SNEGSKA (reference sequence). Trimming cost V 6 bases and J 3 bases, with 15 bases left between them. The CDR3 consists of 13 residues. The CDR3 nucleotides are TGCAGTGCCCAGAGGAGGGGAAGCTACGAGCAGTACTTC. Its protein is CSAQRRGSYEQYF.

With regard to this clonotype: A far larger clone is just one base off, so this is likely a read error. The J gene is TRBJ2-3, the V gene TRBV11-2; 10 bases are shared with TRBD2. TRBJ2-5 explains the end of the DNA better; the J call may be wrong. This CDR3 spans 18 amino acids. Germline lookup yields CDR1 SGHAT and CDR2 FQNNGV. The CDR3: CASSPGGASGSGEGTQYF. CDR3 bases: TGTGCCAGCAGCCCTGGTGGGGCTAGCGGGAGTGGGGAAGGGACCCAGTACTTC.

This clonotype was found many times. The chain combines TRBV30 with TRBJ1-6; 8 nucleotides agree with TRBD1. V lost 7 bases to trimming and J lost 0 bases; unmatched junction nucleotides: 5. The CDR3 covers 15 residues. The V gene's germline CDR1 is GTSNPN and CDR2 SVGIG (reference sequence). The CDR3 region has the DNA TGTGCCTCACACAGGGGGTTCTCCTATAATTCACCCCTCCACTTT. Translating gives CASHRGFSYNSPLHF. The variable domain in full, with the rest retrieved from reference TRBV30 and TRBJ1-6, is SQTIHQWPATLVQPVGSPLSLECTVEGTSNPNLYWYRQAAGRGLQLLFYSVGIGQISSEVPQNLSASRPQDRQFILSSKKLLLSDSGFYLCASHRGFSYNSPLHFGNGTRLTVT.

In this sample, this clonotype turned up a few times. CDR3 DNA sequence: TGTGCCATCAGTGCTGGAGGGGGTAGTCTCAATGAAAAACTGTTTTTT. Encoded protein: CAISAGGGSLNEKLFF. The rearrangement links TRBV10-3 to TRBJ1-4; D perhaps matches TRBD1 (6 bases). V lost 4 bases and J 5 bases, leaving 17 bases between the germline ends. This CDR3 has 16 residues. The V gene's germline CDR1 is ENHRY and CDR2 SYGVKD.

This clonotype was seen at least ten times. The chain employs TRBV14 and TRBJ2-2, with a possible D match to TRBD1 (5 bases). The V and J ends lost 0 bases and 3 bases respectively, with 14 bases between them. CDR1 and CDR2 from the germline V gene are SGHDN and FVKESK. The CDR3 is 17 amino acids. Here the CDR3 reads CASSQEVGQVYTGELFF. As DNA, the CDR3 is TGTGCCAGCAGCCAAGAGGTGGGGCAGGTGTACACCGGGGAGCTGTTTTTT.

The V gene is TRBV19, the J gene TRBJ2-1; maybe TRBD1 (5 bases). Germline loops: CDR1 LNHDA, CDR2 SQIVND (reference sequence). Trimming stripped 10 bases from V and 2 bases from J, with 12 bases between. The CDR3 is 13 amino acids. The CDR3 loop is CATAKGTYNEQFF. CDR3 sequence (DNA): TGTGCCACCGCGAAGGGGACCTACAATGAGCAGTTCTTC.

The gene calls are TRBV29-1 and TRBJ2-1; 9 nucleotides align to TRBD2. Losses at the gene ends were 6 bases for V and 0 bases for J; bases not matched to a gene: 3. Germline V gene lookup returns CDR1 SQVTM and CDR2 ANQGSEA. This CDR3 contains 14 residues. The DNA of the CDR3 is TGCAGCGTCGGTAGCGGGGGCTCCTACAATGAGCAGTTCTTC. Translation gives CSVGSGGSYNEQFF.

This clonotype was counted many times. The V call is TRBV11-2, the J call TRBJ1-4; tentatively, D is TRBD1 (5 bases). This CDR3 comprises 15 residues. Germline V gene data show CDR1 as SGHAT and CDR2 as FQNNGV. The V gene lost 6 bases and the J gene lost 3 bases, with 14 bases spanning the gap. The CDR3 sequence is CASSTRGVSNEKLFF. The DNA of the CDR3 is TGTGCCAGCAGTACCCGGGGCGTATCTAATGAAAAACTGTTTTTT.

The V and J genes are TRBV3-1 and TRBJ2-2, with 8 bases that match TRBD1. This CDR3 spans 16 amino acids. The trim removed 6 bases at V and 2 bases at J, leaving 8 bases unmatched. Germline V lookup: CDR1 LGHDT, CDR2 YNNKEL (reference sequence). Here the CDR3 reads CASSDPGQANTGELFF. CDR3 in DNA: TGTGCCAGCAGTGACCCGGGACAGGCCAACACCGGGGAGCTGTTTTTT. Drawing the rest from reference TRBV3-1 and TRBJ2-2, the complete variable domain is DTAVSQTPKYLVTQMGNDKSIKCEQNLGHDTMYWYKQDSKKFLKIMFSYNNKELIINETVPNRFSPKSPDKAHLNLHINSLELGDSAVYFCASSDPGQANTGELFFGEGSRLTVL.

This clonotype showed up many times. The chain employs TRBV12-5 and TRBJ2-1; the D is unclear. Germline CDR1 reads LGHNT; CDR2 reads FRNRAP. Trimming pared 6 bases from V and 6 bases from J, leaving 9 bases between. The CDR3 runs 12 residues. CDR3 DNA: TGTGCTAGTGGGATGGGGTCCAATGAGCAGTTCTTC. It encodes CASGMGSNEQFF.

This chain uses TRBV20-1 with TRBJ2-6, with 7 bases matching TRBD1. Germline V lookup: CDR1 DFQATT, CDR2 SNEGSKA (reference sequence). The V and J ends lost 2 bases and 2 bases, in that order; junction bases with no gene match: 6. This CDR3 has 16 residues. CDR3 loop: CSARRQGFAGANVLTF. The CDR3 DNA follows: TGCAGTGCTAGAAGACAGGGCTTCGCTGGGGCCAACGTCCTGACTTTC.

This clonotype appeared many times. In nucleotides, the CDR3 is TGTGCCAGCAGTATTCAGCGGGAGGGCGTTTACGAGCAGTACTTC. It specifies CASSIQREGVYEQYF. The V call is TRBV27, the J call TRBJ2-7, with 10 bases fitting TRBD2. The germline CDR1 and CDR2 sequences are MNHEY and SMNVEV (reference sequence). Unmatched junction bases numbered 8, after V lost 5 bases and J lost 4 bases. The CDR3 length is 15 residues.

About this clonotype: A much larger clone lies one base from this, so it may be a read error. Likely a read error: the CDR3 ends without its conserved phenylalanine or tryptophan. The chain recombines TRBV9 with TRBJ2-7; D possibly corresponds to TRBD2 (6 bases). V was trimmed by 0 bases and J by 0 bases, leaving 7 bases between them. The CDR3 is 14 amino acids. CDR1 is SGDLS and CDR2 is YYNGEE in the germline V gene. The CDR3 bases are TGTGCCAGCAGCGTAGGCGGGAACTCCTACGAGCAGTACTTG. Its translation: CASSVGGNSYEQYL.

There are many counts of this clonotype. The rearrangement uses TRBV11-2 and TRBJ2-1, with D perhaps TRBD2 (6 bases). Germline CDR1 SGHAT, CDR2 FQNNGV. V lost 2 bases to trimming and J lost 3 bases, with 14 bases between them. The CDR3 consists of 16 residues. CDR3 DNA: TGTGCCAGCAGCTTACGGGACTCCTATCGCTACAATGAGCAGTTCTTC. Translation: CASSLRDSYRYNEQFF.

Many counts were recorded for this clonotype. This chain links TRBV18 with TRBJ2-1; 7 bases match TRBD1. Losses at the gene ends were 3 bases for V and 4 bases for J; bases not matched to a gene: 9. CDR1 and CDR2 (germline): KGHSH, LQKENI. The CDR3 is made up of 16 amino acids. The CDR3 loop is CASSPVPGTVYNEQFF. The CDR3 DNA reads TGTGCCAGCTCACCGGTCCCGGGGACAGTGTACAATGAGCAGTTCTTC.